The 25 T cell receptor beta chains below come from one sample, sequenced in a study of blood T cell repertoires in COVID-19. TCRdb's table, derived via immunoSEQ multiplex PCR, lists solely in-frame clones and lacks some. Altogether around 60,000 clones are present, 85% to 90% being singletons, with the ten largest covering 10% to 15%. The specimen was peripheral blood. Receptors were obtained from a man in his 60s with active COVID-19.

This chain links TRBV7-9 with TRBJ1-1; maybe TRBD1 (5 bases). Germline V lookup: CDR1 SEHNR, CDR2 FQNEAQ (reference sequence). This CDR3 has 14 residues. V was clipped by 5 bases and J by 0 bases, with 10 bases between them. For the CDR3, the DNA is TGTGCCAGCAGCCCGGACATAATGAACACTGAAGCTTTCTTT. Protein sequence: CASSPDIMNTEAFF.

The chain links TRBV11-3 to TRBJ2-1, with D perhaps TRBD2 (5 bases). CDR3 length: 12 residues. Germline CDR1 is SGHNT and CDR2 is YENEEA. Deletions cut 1 base from V and 9 bases from J, with 7 bases between. The CDR3 DNA sequence: TGTGCCAGCAGCTTAGGTAGCGCTGAGCAGTTCTTC. Amino acids: CASSLGSAEQFF. The full variable domain, rest sourced from reference TRBV11-3 and TRBJ2-1, is EAGVVQSPRYKIIEKKQPVAFWCNPISGHNTLYWYLQNLGQGPELLIRYENEEAVDDSQLPKDRFSAERLKGVDSTLKIQPAELGDSAVYLCASSLGSAEQFFGPGTRLTVL.

J is TRBJ1-1 and V is TRBV19; D is undetermined. Trimming shortened V by 9 bases and J by 4 bases, and 18 bases separated the two germline ends. This CDR3 has 14 residues. CDR1 LNHDA and CDR2 SQIVND come from the germline V gene (reference sequence). CDR3 bases: TGTGCCAGCTCCCCCTCCCAGGTCCCCACTGAAGCTTTCTTT. This encodes CASSPSQVPTEAFF.

The chain links TRBV4-2 to TRBJ2-2; possible D gene TRBD2, 6 bases. Germline CDR1 and CDR2: LGHNA and YNFKEQ. The CDR3 totals 16 residues. Trimming took 2 bases from V and 2 from J, leaving 12 bases between them. The CDR3 loop reads CASSQRAGINTGELFF. The CDR3 nucleotides read TGTGCCAGCAGCCAACGGGCGGGAATAAACACCGGGGAGCTGTTTTTT.

Only one count was recorded for this clone. This chain uses TRBV28 with TRBJ2-3; TRBD2 matches at 7 bases. Germline V gene sequence: CDR1 MDHEN, CDR2 SYDVKM. The V gene end was trimmed by 5 bases and the J gene end by 4 bases; junction bases not matched to a gene: 9. This CDR3 region has 15 residues. DNA of the CDR3: TGTGCCAGCAGTCCCGGGGAGGGTACGGCAGATACGCAGTATTTT. It encodes CASSPGEGTADTQYF.

This chain connects TRBV24-1 to TRBJ1-2; weak D call: TRBD1 (5 bases). The V end lost 4 bases, the J end lost 2 bases, and 7 bases lay between the germline ends. This CDR3 is built from 13 residues. Germline CDR1 KGHDR, CDR2 SFDVKD. The CDR3 nucleotides are TGTGCCACCAGTGACGACAGAAACTATGGCTACACCTTC. As protein: CATSDDRNYGYTF.

V usage is TRBV5-4 and J usage is TRBJ2-5; D not certain. With 0 bases removed from V and 0 bases from J, the gap between germline ends came to 9 bases. Germline V gene data show CDR1 as SGHNT and CDR2 as YYREEE (reference sequence). The CDR3 contains 15 residues. CDR3 coding DNA: TGTGCCAGCAGCTTGGACAGCCATTACCAAGAGACCCAGTACTTC. It translates to CASSLDSHYQETQYF.

The chain has TRBV7-2 and TRBJ2-7, with 16 positions matching TRBD2. Looked up from germline, CDR1 is SGHTA and CDR2 is FQGNSA. There are 18 residues in the CDR3. Trimming at V came to 6 bases and at J to 2 bases, leaving 10 bases not matched to a gene. The CDR3 loop reads CASSKKGTSGRAAYEQYF. The DNA for the CDR3 is TGTGCCAGCAGTAAGAAAGGGACTAGCGGGAGGGCGGCCTACGAGCAGTACTTC. Supplemented by reference TRBV7-2 and TRBJ2-7, the full variable domain reads GAGVSQSPSNKVTEKGKDVELRCDPISGHTALYWYRQSLGQGLEFLIYFQGNSAPDKSGLPSDRFSAERTGGSVSTLTIQRTQQEDSAVYLCASSKKGTSGRAAYEQYFGPGTRLTVT.

This sequence joins TRBV7-8 and TRBJ1-1, with TRBD1 matching 11 bases. With 5 bases clipped from V and 6 bases from J, the junction kept 5 bases outside the gene matches. This CDR3 has 14 amino acids. Germline CDR1 and CDR2: SGHVS and FQNEAQ. For the CDR3, the DNA is TGTGCCAGCAGCCAACCGGGACAGGGGGCTGAAGCTTTCTTT. Protein: CASSQPGQGAEAFF.

This clone was seen just once. The chain combines TRBV16 with TRBJ2-6; tentative D call: TRBD2 (5 bases). CDR1 is KGHSY, CDR2 FQNENV, per germline. CDR3 length: 17 residues. Trimming left V 4 bases short and J 0 bases short, with 13 bases between. The CDR3 DNA follows: TGTGCCAGCAGCCCCGGAGACCGGGGCTCTGGGGCCAACGTCCTGACTTTC. Its protein product is CASSPGDRGSGANVLTF.

As DNA, the CDR3 is TGCGCCAGCAGCCCCCGTCGTAGCGAAGAGACCCAGTACTTC. Residues: CASSPRRSEETQYF. V and J are TRBV5-1 and TRBJ2-5, with D tentatively TRBD2 (5 bases). The CDR3 loop spans 14 amino acids. In germline, CDR1 is SGHRS, CDR2 YFSETQ. Trimming pared 4 bases from V and 3 bases from J, leaving 13 bases between.

V and J are TRBV24-1 and TRBJ2-1; 7 bases fit TRBD2. The CDR3 length is 15 residues. V gave up 6 bases and J gave up 6 bases; unmatched junction bases: 10. In germline, CDR1 is KGHDR, CDR2 SFDVKD. In DNA form, the CDR3 reads TGTGCCACCAGTAGCGTAGCGGGTCCTGGCAATGAGCAGTTCTTC. Protein sequence: CATSSVAGPGNEQFF.

The chain employs TRBV4-2 and TRBJ2-3, with 11 bases matching TRBD2. The CDR3 consists of 17 residues. Trimming at V came to 2 bases and at J to 10 bases, leaving 14 bases not matched to a gene. CDR1 is LGHNA and CDR2 is YNFKEQ in the germline V gene. As DNA, the CDR3 is TGTGCCAGCAGCCAATCCCAGCATAGCGGGGGGGCCGATCCGCAGTATTTT. Residues: CASSQSQHSGGADPQYF.

The chain combines TRBV3-1 (or the pseudogene TRBV3-2) with TRBJ2-5; TRBD1 is a possible D gene (5 bases). This CDR3 comprises 14 residues. In germline, CDR1 is LGHDT, CDR2 YNNKEL (reference sequence). Trimming stripped 7 bases from V and 4 bases from J, with 16 bases between. The CDR3 spells CASTQGQGRETQYF. The CDR3 coding sequence is TGTGCCAGCACCCAGGGCCAGGGCCGAGAGACCCAGTACTTC.

V is TRBV19 and J is TRBJ1-6; D is unresolved. Germline loops: CDR1 LNHDA, CDR2 SQIVND (reference sequence). The CDR3 length is 14 residues. V was pared by 6 bases and J by 6 bases, with 12 bases between. Here the CDR3 DNA reads TGTGCCAGTAGCACCGGGATTACTAATTCACCCCTCCACTTT. It yields the protein CASSTGITNSPLHF.

The CDR3 DNA reads as TGTGCCAGCAGCAGCCGGGACACCGACTTTATGAAGACCCAGTACTTC. Amino acid sequence: CASSSRDTDFMKTQYF. This chain joins TRBV5-4 and TRBJ2-5; perhaps TRBD1 as D (6 bases). This CDR3 spans 16 amino acids. CDR1 SGHNT and CDR2 YYREEE come from the germline V gene (reference sequence). V lost 4 bases, J lost 6 bases, and 22 bases lay in between.

V is TRBV5-4 and J is TRBJ2-3, with D unresolved. The germline V and J ends were trimmed by 6 bases and 6 bases, with 8 bases remaining between them. CDR1 SGHNT and CDR2 YYREEE come from the germline V gene (reference sequence). This CDR3 is built from 11 residues. The CDR3 nucleotides are TGTGCCAGCACAGGTGGGGATACGCAGTATTTT. This codes for CASTGGDTQYF.

V gene TRBV11-2 combines with J gene TRBJ2-2; TRBD2 matches 11 bases. CDR3 length: 16 residues. The V gene end was trimmed by 5 bases and the J gene end by 2 bases; junction bases not matched to a gene: 4. From germline, CDR1 is SGHAT and CDR2 FQNNGV. CDR3 in DNA: TGTGCCAGCAGCGCGGGACTAGCGGCTAACACCGGGGAGCTGTTTTTT. Protein product: CASSAGLAANTGELFF.

The V call is TRBV6-6, the J call TRBJ1-4; 10 bases match TRBD1. Trimming cost V 2 bases and J 9 bases; bases outside gene matches: 3. The CDR3 consists of 14 residues. Per germline, CDR1 MNHNY and CDR2 SVGAGI (reference sequence). This CDR3 reads CASSYGTGEKKLFF. In nucleotides, the CDR3 is TGTGCCAGCAGTTACGGGACAGGGGAGAAAAAACTGTTTTTT.

DNA for the CDR3: TGTGCCAGCAGCCTCGGTCAGGGAACAGATACGCAGTATTTT. Translated: CASSLGQGTDTQYF. The rearrangement uses TRBV13 and TRBJ2-3; tentatively, D is TRBD1 (5 bases). Trimming took off 5 bases at V and 3 bases at J, with 12 bases between the two ends. CDR3 length: 14 amino acids. Germline loops: CDR1 PRHDT, CDR2 FYEKMQ (reference sequence).

This rearrangement joins TRBV28 to TRBJ1-1; 8 bases map to TRBD1. The CDR3 is 17 residues long. Germline V gene sequence: CDR1 MDHEN, CDR2 SYDVKM. The V segment lost 4 bases and the J segment 4 bases; nucleotides outside the gene matches: 14. CDR3: CASSSLRTGRMITEAFF. The CDR3 region has the DNA TGTGCCAGCAGTTCCCTTCGGACAGGGAGGATGATCACTGAAGCTTTCTTT.

V usage is TRBV6-1 and J usage is TRBJ1-6; no clear D gene. V was trimmed by 2 bases and J by 8 bases, leaving 10 bases between them. This CDR3 has 14 residues. The germline V gene encodes CDR1 MNHNS and CDR2 SASEGT. CDR3 nucleotides: TGTGCCAGCAGTGAATCGGGAATTGATTCACCCCTCCACTTT. Amino acid sequence: CASSESGIDSPLHF.

The V and J genes are TRBV5-1 and TRBJ2-7; 7 bases agree with TRBD2. The V segment lost 4 bases and the J segment 1 base; nucleotides outside the gene matches: 8. Germline assignment: CDR1 SGHRS and CDR2 YFSETQ. The CDR3 is 15 amino acids. The CDR3 is CASSPGLGDSYEQYF. The CDR3 nucleotides read TGCGCCAGCAGCCCCGGACTAGGTGATTCCTACGAGCAGTACTTC.

The J gene is TRBJ2-1, the V gene TRBV10-3; no clear D gene. Germline V gene data show CDR1 as ENHRY and CDR2 as SYGVKD. The CDR3 runs to 16 residues. V was trimmed by 2 bases and J by 0 bases, leaving 11 bases between them. CDR3 sequence: CAISEVFRSSYNEQFF. DNA of the CDR3: TGTGCCATCAGTGAGGTTTTTAGAAGCTCCTACAATGAGCAGTTCTTC.

The genes are TRBV29-1 and TRBJ1-5, with 8 bases aligning to TRBD1. The V and J ends lost 4 bases and 6 bases, in that order; junction bases with no gene match: 8. CDR1 and CDR2 (germline): SQVTM, ANQGSEA. The CDR3 consists of 14 residues. This chain's CDR3 is CSVVDREAGQPQHF. Written as DNA, the CDR3 is TGCAGCGTTGTGGACAGGGAGGCGGGTCAGCCCCAGCATTTT.